Listed below are T cell receptor beta chains from one sample, sequenced in a study of T cells in tumors after PD-1 blockade. Using immunoSEQ multiplex PCR, the repertoire was profiled, and TCRdb retains in-frame clones only, with some absent. Among 10,000 to 11,000 clones listed, approximately 70% were seen once. The material sequenced was tumor tissue, taken after anti-PD-1 treatment. The receptors come from a human donor with basal cell carcinoma. CDR3s include the opening cysteine and the closing phenylalanine or tryptophan. Fields, in order: D gene, V gene, clone size, CDR3 length, J gene, CDR3 protein, CDR3 DNA. D genes are given only for firm matches. Size is omitted from some rows. Given values are once, few, many or a class for expanded clones.

.	TRBV7-2	.	16	TRBJ1-4	CASSLELQRGDEKLFF	TGTGCCAGCAGCTTAGAGCTGCAGCGGGGGGATGAAAAACTGTTTTTT
TRBD2	TRBV7-2	.	15	TRBJ2-7	CASSSGLAGAHEQYF	TGTGCCAGCAGCTCGGGACTAGCGGGAGCCCACGAGCAGTACTTC
.	TRBV3-1/TRBV3-2	once	12	TRBJ1-3	CASSQLRSTIYF	TGTGCCAGCAGCCAATTGAGAAGCACCATATATTTT
.	TRBV4-3	.	17	TRBJ1-2	CASSQEAYRDPPHGYTF	TGCGCCAGCAGCCAAGAGGCTTACAGGGACCCACCCCATGGCTACACCTTC
TRBD1	TRBV29-1	few	12	TRBJ1-4	CSVRTGGGKLFF	TGCAGCGTTCGGACAGGGGGTGGAAAACTGTTTTTT
TRBD2	TRBV7-3	.	15	TRBJ2-2	CASSPAGGNTGELFF	TGTGCCAGCAGCCCGGCGGGAGGGAACACCGGGGAGCTGTTTTTT
.	TRBV10-2	.	17	TRBJ1-1	CASSESRGEGDNTEAFF	TGCGCCAGCAGTGAGTCGCGGGGGGAGGGAGATAACACTGAAGCTTTCTTT
TRBD2	TRBV6-1	once	17	TRBJ2-3	CASSEARGLPYTDTQYF	TGTGCCAGCAGTGAAGCGCGGGGACTACCCTACACAGATACGCAGTATTTT
TRBD2	TRBV11-3	.	18	TRBJ2-7	CASSTTAAGGPRRYEQYF	TGTGCCAGCAGCACAACCGCAGCGGGAGGGCCCCGTCGCTACGAGCAGTACTTC
.	TRBV7-6	.	19	TRBJ2-2	CASSPRDPLSDLNTGELFF	TGTGCCAGCAGCCCCCGGGACCCCTTATCCGACTTAAACACCGGGGAGCTGTTTTTT